This T cell receptor beta chain derives from a study of identical twins. In TCRdb, the 5' RACE reads were re-called with MiXCR into one record per CDR3 protein. This table has a few hundred thousand distinct CDR3 sequences, about a fifth appearing once. This clonotype showed up just a few times. This sequence originates from a man between 45 and 60 years old in good health. The sequencing input was naive T cells sorted from blood.

CDR3 DNA sequence: TGTGCCAGCAGTGAAGGTTACAGGGGGCTCTACGAGCAGTACTTC. As protein: CASSEGYRGLYEQYF. The chain combines TRBV2 with TRBJ2-7; 9 positions match TRBD1. Germline CDR1 SNHLY, CDR2 FYNNEI. The CDR3 length is 15 residues. J gave up 3 bases and V 1 base, and 4 bases lay outside the gene matches.